This T cell receptor beta chain originates from a study of shared clonotypes between healthy human individuals. Overall study: Every donor yielded three CD4 naive, three CD4 memory, two CD8 naive and one CD8 memory plate. Study-level points and caveats: The four-donor shared clonotypes exceeded non-shared clonotypes in generation probability, with non-shared ones scoring lower. A few donors had around 5% of their naive CD4 clonotypes in common.

Genomic DNA of each subset was evenly split across several immunoSEQ plates. Data came from immunoSEQ multiplex PCR; TCRdb stores just in-frame clones and leaves some out. The repertoire includes some 1 million clones, about 75% of them detected once, and around 1.5% sits in the top ten. Points on this clone: Its antigen remains unknown.

V lost 4 bases to trimming and J lost 0 bases, with 14 bases between them. The germline gives CDR1 SQVTM, CDR2 ANQGSEA. The CDR3 consists of 15 residues. The chain uses TRBV29-1 and TRBJ2-3; D tentatively fits TRBD1 or TRBD2 (6 bases each). This clonotype was sampled from a man aged 18 to 30 in good health. The sequenced sample was memory CD4+ T cells sorted from blood. Subset: CD45RA-negative fraction. The CDR3 DNA follows: TGCAGCGTTGCCATAGCGGACAGCAGCACAGATACGCAGTATTTT. The encoded protein is CSVAIADSSTDTQYF.